Shown below are 15 T cell receptor beta chains from a single sample sequenced in a study of T-cell reconstitution after alpha-beta-depleted transplantation in children. Unique molecular identifiers were incorporated during preparation of the TCRbeta library. TCRdb ran MiXCR on the PCR reads and lists one entry per CDR3 protein. This table holds approximately 980,000 distinct CDR3 sequences, around 30% found once. The source material was PBMCs, mostly from graft donor cells, sampled 360 days after TCRalphabeta/CD19-depleted stem cell transplant. The receptors stem from a boy less than two years old who had a stem cell transplant for SCID, so the T cells may come from the graft donor.

The chain combines TRBV27 with TRBJ1-1; TRBD1 matches 8 bases. V trimming: 6 bases; J trimming: 1 base; junction bases outside the gene matches: 10. CDR1 is MNHEY, CDR2 SMNVEV, per germline (reference sequence). The CDR3 spans 16 residues. CDR3 sequence reads: CASSPSTGERNTEAFF. The CDR3, as DNA: TGTGCCAGCAGCCCCTCGACAGGGGAAAGGAACACTGAAGCTTTCTTT.

The chain combines TRBV9 with TRBJ2-3; no reliable D call. The CDR3 is 14 amino acids. Trimming pared 0 bases from V and 0 bases from J, leaving 5 bases between. Germline assignment: CDR1 SGDLS and CDR2 YYNGEE. In nucleotides, the CDR3 is TGTGCCAGCAGCGTAGACGGGAGCACAGATACGCAGTATTTT. Amino acid sequence: CASSVDGSTDTQYF.

This clonotype showed up many times. The chain carries TRBV15 and TRBJ2-3; 11 positions match TRBD2. The length of the CDR3 is 16 residues. After removal of 3 bases from V and 2 bases from J, the junction contained 4 bases not matched to a gene. CDR1 LNHNV and CDR2 YYDKDF come from the germline V gene (reference sequence). CDR3 DNA: TGTGCCACCAGCAGGTCTAGCGGGGGGCCCACAGATACGCAGTATTTT. It yields the protein CATSRSSGGPTDTQYF.

This clonotype has more than one count but fewer than ten. This chain uses TRBV5-5 with TRBJ1-1; TRBD1 is a possible D gene (6 bases). Deletions cut 4 bases from V and 6 bases from J, with 13 bases between. This CDR3 has 13 residues. Germline V gene sequence: CDR1 SGHKS, CDR2 YYEKEE (reference sequence). This chain's CDR3 is CASSQDSPAEAFF. For the CDR3, the DNA is TGTGCCAGCAGCCAGGACAGCCCAGCTGAAGCTTTCTTT.

This chain connects TRBV28 to TRBJ2-7; TRBD2 agrees at 8 bases. The CDR3 covers 18 residues. Germline V gene data show CDR1 as MDHEN and CDR2 as SYDVKM. V lost 3 bases to trimming and J lost 3 bases; unmatched junction nucleotides: 16. For the CDR3, the DNA is TGTGCCAGCAGTTTCAGGTTTAGCGGGGACCTCTTGCTCTACGAGCAGTACTTC. Its protein product is CASSFRFSGDLLLYEQYF.

V and J are TRBV27 and TRBJ2-3; 9 bases agree with TRBD2. The V gene end was trimmed by 1 base and the J gene end by 7 bases; junction bases not matched to a gene: 6. Germline V CDR1 and CDR2: MNHEY, SMNVEV (reference sequence). The CDR3 is made up of 15 amino acids. The CDR3 region has the DNA TGTGCCAGCAGTTTATTAGCGGGGGCCTTGAATACGCAGTATTTT. Protein: CASSLLAGALNTQYF.

This chain links TRBV12-3 or TRBV12-4 with TRBJ2-1; the match to TRBD2 covers 12 bases. Unmatched junction bases numbered 5, after V lost 6 bases and J lost 2 bases. The CDR3 has 16 amino acids. This CDR3 reads CASSLTSGGPYNEQFF. CDR3 coding DNA: TGTGCCAGCAGCCTGACTAGCGGGGGCCCCTACAATGAGCAGTTCTTC.

This clonotype was seen only a few times. The chain has TRBV5-1 and TRBJ2-3, with D possibly matching TRBD2 (5 bases). V was clipped by 3 bases and J by 10 bases, with 30 bases between them. The CDR3 loop spans 18 amino acids. Looked up from germline, CDR1 is SGHRS and CDR2 is YFSETQ. CDR3 in amino acids: CASSYQEIKGMLPRAQYF. For the CDR3, the DNA is TGCGCCAGCAGCTACCAGGAAATTAAGGGTATGCTACCGCGGGCGCAGTATTTT. Full variable domain (rest looked up from reference TRBV5-1 and TRBJ2-3): KAGVTQTPRYLIKTRGQQVTLSCSPISGHRSVSWYQQTPGQGLQFLFEYFSETQRNKGNFPGRFSGRQFSNSRSEMNVSTLELGDSALYLCASSYQEIKGMLPRAQYFGPGTRLTVL.

This clonotype appeared many times. J is TRBJ2-3 and V is TRBV4-1, with 12 bases lining up with TRBD2. This CDR3 contains 19 residues. V dropped 1 base and J dropped 5; count of bases not matched to a gene: 13. Per germline, CDR1 MGHRA and CDR2 YSYEKL. CDR3 loop: CASSQGLTLAGGRGDTQYF. CDR3 DNA sequence: TGCGCCAGCAGCCAAGGACTAACTCTAGCGGGGGGGCGAGGAGATACGCAGTATTTT.

This chain connects TRBV28 to TRBJ2-7; no clear D gene. With 3 bases removed from V and 5 bases from J, the gap between germline ends came to 14 bases. The length of the CDR3 is 14 residues. Germline V gene lookup returns CDR1 MDHEN and CDR2 SYDVKM. The CDR3 reads CASSFQERLNEQYF. The CDR3 region has the DNA TGTGCCAGCAGTTTCCAGGAGAGGCTCAACGAGCAGTACTTC.

This clonotype came up a few times. V is TRBV12-3 or TRBV12-4 and J is TRBJ2-1, with TRBD1 identical over 8 bases. This CDR3 comprises 16 residues. J lost 2 bases, V lost 5 bases, and 8 bases had no gene match. Here the CDR3 DNA reads TGTGCCAGCAGTAGACAGGGGAGCGGTACCTACAATGAGCAGTTCTTC. This translates into CASSRQGSGTYNEQFF.

The CDR3 loop reads CASTGESTDTQYF. DNA of the CDR3: TGTGCCAGCACGGGGGAAAGCACAGATACGCAGTATTTT. The rearrangement links TRBV2 to TRBJ2-3, with D possibly being TRBD2 (6 bases). V lost 7 bases to trimming and J lost 0 bases, with 8 bases between them. The CDR3 sequence is 13 residues long. Germline CDR1 SNHLY, CDR2 FYNNEI.

Only a few counts were recorded for this clonotype. This chain joins TRBV7-9 and TRBJ1-1; D is ambiguous. Germline CDR1 reads SEHNR; CDR2 reads FQNEAQ (reference sequence). The CDR3 runs to 12 residues. The V end was cut by 8 bases, the J end by 5 bases, with 12 bases between. For the CDR3, the DNA is TGTGCCAGCGAAAGGATTGGAACTGAAGCTTTCTTT. Its translation: CASERIGTEAFF. Full variable domain (rest looked up from reference TRBV7-9 and TRBJ1-1): DTGVSQNPRHKITKRGQNVTFRCDPISEHNRLYWYRQTLGQGPEFLTYFQNEAQLEKSRLLSDRFSAERPKGSFSTLEIQRTEQGDSAMYLCASERIGTEAFFGQGTRLTVV.

This clonotype was picked up a small number of times. This rearrangement joins TRBV27 to TRBJ2-7; D may be TRBD2 (5 bases). Germline CDR1 MNHEY, CDR2 SMNVEV (reference sequence). The CDR3 runs 12 residues. V was trimmed by 5 bases and J by 7 bases, leaving 12 bases between them. CDR3 DNA sequence: TGTGCCAGCAGTCACCCGTCGGGGGAGCAGTACTTC. Translating it yields CASSHPSGEQYF.

This chain joins TRBV12-3 or TRBV12-4 and TRBJ2-7; D is perhaps TRBD2 (6 bases). V lost 5 bases and J 5 bases, leaving 16 bases between the germline ends. The CDR3 sequence is 14 residues long. Written as DNA, the CDR3 is TGTGCCAGCAGTCGCTTGGGCGGGGTCCACGAGCAGTACTTC. Translating gives CASSRLGGVHEQYF.